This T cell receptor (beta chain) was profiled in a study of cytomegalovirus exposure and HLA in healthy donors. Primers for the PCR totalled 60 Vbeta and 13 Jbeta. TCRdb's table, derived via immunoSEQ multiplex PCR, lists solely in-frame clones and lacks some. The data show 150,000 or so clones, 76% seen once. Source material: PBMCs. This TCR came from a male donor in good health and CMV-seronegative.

CDR3 in DNA: TGTGCCAGCAGCCTCTGGACTAGCGGGAATGATGAGCAGTTCTTC. This encodes CASSLWTSGNDEQFF. This chain connects TRBV5-4 to TRBJ2-1; 12 bases line up with TRBD2. Germline loops: CDR1 SGHNT, CDR2 YYREEE (reference sequence). The V gene end was trimmed by 4 bases and the J gene end by 8 bases; junction bases not matched to a gene: 7. This CDR3 spans 15 amino acids.